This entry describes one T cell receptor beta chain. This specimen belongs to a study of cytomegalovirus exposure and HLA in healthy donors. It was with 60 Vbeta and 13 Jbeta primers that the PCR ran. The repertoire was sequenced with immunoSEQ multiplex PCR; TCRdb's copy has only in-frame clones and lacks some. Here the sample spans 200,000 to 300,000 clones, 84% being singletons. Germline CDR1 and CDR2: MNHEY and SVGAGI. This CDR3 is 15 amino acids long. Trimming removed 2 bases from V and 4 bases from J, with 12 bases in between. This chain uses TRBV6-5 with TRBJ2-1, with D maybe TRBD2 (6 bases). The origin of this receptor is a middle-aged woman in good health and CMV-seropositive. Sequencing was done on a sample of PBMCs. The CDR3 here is CASSYQPGAYNEQFF. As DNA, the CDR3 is TGTGCCAGCAGTTACCAGCCGGGAGCGTACAATGAGCAGTTCTTC.